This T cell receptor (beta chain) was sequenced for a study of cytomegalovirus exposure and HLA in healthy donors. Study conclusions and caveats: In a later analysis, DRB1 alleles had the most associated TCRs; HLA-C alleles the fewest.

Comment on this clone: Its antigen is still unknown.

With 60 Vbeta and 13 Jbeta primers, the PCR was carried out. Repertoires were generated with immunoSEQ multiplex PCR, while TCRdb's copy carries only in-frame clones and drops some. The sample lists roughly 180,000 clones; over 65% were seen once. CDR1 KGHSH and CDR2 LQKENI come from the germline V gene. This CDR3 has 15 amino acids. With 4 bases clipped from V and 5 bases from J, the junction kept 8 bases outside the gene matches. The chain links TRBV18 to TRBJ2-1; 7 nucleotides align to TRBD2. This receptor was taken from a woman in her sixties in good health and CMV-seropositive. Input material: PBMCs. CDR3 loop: CASSRREGSHNEQFF. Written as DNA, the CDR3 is TGTGCCAGCTCACGGAGGGAGGGATCCCACAATGAGCAGTTCTTC.